This T cell receptor (beta chain) is from a study of CD8+ T cells in alopecia areata. Whole-study results and caveats: Normal scalp showed lower clonality than lesional scalp, especially alopecia totalis/universalis.

PBMCs, the starting material, were the source of sorted CD4+ and CD8+ T cells. Isolated RNA was reverse transcribed into cDNA used as the sequencing template. Assay: immunoSEQ multiplex PCR; the TCRdb copy retains only in-frame clones and omits some. The table has about 150,000 clones, roughly 60% seen once. Germline CDR1 WSHSY, CDR2 SAAADI. The germline V and J ends were trimmed by 5 bases and 4 bases, with 11 bases remaining between them. The CDR3 has 13 amino acids. In its sample, this clone was seen a few times. What it binds is unknown. Sequencing was carried out using CD8+ T cells sorted from blood. This receptor was taken from a human donor in good health. The chain carries TRBV10-2 and TRBJ1-1, with a weak D call TRBD1 (5 bases). Written as DNA, the CDR3 is TGCGCCAGCAGTCTTGGGGGAGGCACTGAAGCTTTCTTT. Encoded protein: CASSLGGGTEAFF.